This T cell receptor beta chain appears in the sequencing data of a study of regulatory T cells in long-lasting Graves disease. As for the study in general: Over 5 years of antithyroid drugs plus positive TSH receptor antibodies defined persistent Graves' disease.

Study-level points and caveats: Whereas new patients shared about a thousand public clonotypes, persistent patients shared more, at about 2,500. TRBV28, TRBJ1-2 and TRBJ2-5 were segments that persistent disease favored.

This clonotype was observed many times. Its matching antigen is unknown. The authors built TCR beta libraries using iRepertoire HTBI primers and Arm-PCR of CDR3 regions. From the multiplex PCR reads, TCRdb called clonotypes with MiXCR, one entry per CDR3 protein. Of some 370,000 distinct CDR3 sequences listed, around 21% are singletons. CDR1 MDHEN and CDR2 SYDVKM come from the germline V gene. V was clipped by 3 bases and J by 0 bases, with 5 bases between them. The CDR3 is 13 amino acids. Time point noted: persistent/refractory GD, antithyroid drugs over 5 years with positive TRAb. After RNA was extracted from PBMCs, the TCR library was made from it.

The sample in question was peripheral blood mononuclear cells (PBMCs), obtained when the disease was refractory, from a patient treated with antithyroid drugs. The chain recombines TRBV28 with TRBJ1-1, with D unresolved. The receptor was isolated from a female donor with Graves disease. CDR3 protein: CASSFSLNTEAFF. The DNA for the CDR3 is TGTGCCAGCAGTTTTTCTCTGAACACTGAAGCTTTCTTT.